The 8 T cell receptor beta chains below come from one sample, sequenced in a study of T cells in Graves' hyperthyroidism and ophthalmopathy. TCR beta CDR3 regions were amplified from RNA transcripts. RT-PCR in the first round (using the HTBI primer set) targeted the TCR CDR3. Each CDR3 protein gets one entry after TCRdb re-called the multiplex PCR reads with MiXCR. The sample consists of around 420,000 distinct CDR3 sequences, approximately 14% of them appearing once. Material for sequencing was blood. The origin of the receptors is a woman between 18 and 30 years old with Graves' hyperthyroidism.

This clonotype turned up a few times. V usage is TRBV12-3 or TRBV12-4 and J usage is TRBJ2-1, with TRBD1 matching 8 bases. Losses at the gene ends were 7 bases for V and 0 bases for J; bases not matched to a gene: 20. The CDR3 sequence is 20 residues long. CDR3 DNA sequence: TGTGCCAGCATTCTCACTCCAGGGGGCCACACCGGCAGCTCCTACAATGAGCAGTTCTTC. This encodes CASILTPGGHTGSSYNEQFF.

J is TRBJ2-1 and V is TRBV6-1; 10 bases line up with TRBD2. Germline lookup yields CDR1 MNHNS and CDR2 SASEGT. The CDR3 covers 14 residues. V trimming: 4 bases; J trimming: 6 bases; junction bases outside the gene matches: 3. The CDR3 sequence: CASSGAGGRNEQFF. The CDR3 DNA is TGTGCCAGCAGTGGAGCGGGAGGGCGCAATGAGCAGTTCTTC.

Many counts were recorded for this clonotype. V is TRBV11-3 and J is TRBJ2-5, with D maybe TRBD1 (5 bases). The CDR3 is made up of 14 amino acids. Trimming stripped 5 bases from V and 2 bases from J, with 12 bases between. Germline-derived CDR1 and CDR2 are SGHNT and YENEEA. For the CDR3, the DNA is TGTGCCAGCAGCCGCGACAGTCCGCAAGAGACCCAGTACTTC. Amino acids: CASSRDSPQETQYF.

Note on this clonotype: A much bigger clone sits one base away, suggesting this may be a read error. J is TRBJ1-6 and V is TRBV28; 11 bases are shared with TRBD1. Looked up from germline, CDR1 is MDHEN and CDR2 is SYDVKM. This CDR3 contains 15 residues. J was trimmed by 11 bases and V by 6 bases; bases with no gene match: 9. The CDR3 nucleotides are TGTGCCAGCAGAACCGGGACAGGGGGATACCCACCCCTCCACTTT. Its translation is CASRTGTGGYPPLHF.

This clonotype turned up a few times. The V call is TRBV4-2, the J call TRBJ1-5, with 9 nucleotides matching TRBD1. The CDR3 length is 13 residues. The germline gives CDR1 LGHNA, CDR2 YNFKEQ. With 4 bases clipped from V and 7 bases from J, the junction kept 2 bases outside the gene matches. This chain's CDR3 is CASSRTGDQPQHF. The CDR3 bases are TGTGCCAGCAGCCGGACAGGGGACCAGCCCCAGCATTTT.

The genes are TRBV6-1 and TRBJ2-2, with D maybe TRBD2 (5 bases). This CDR3 has 14 amino acids. Germline values: CDR1 MNHNS, CDR2 SASEGT. Trimming left V 7 bases short and J 2 bases short, with 11 bases between. The CDR3 spells CASKGRGNTGELFF. CDR3 DNA: TGTGCCAGCAAAGGTCGGGGAAACACCGGGGAGCTGTTTTTT.

This clonotype appeared a few times. V and J are TRBV19 and TRBJ2-1; 8 nucleotides agree with TRBD2. The CDR3 is 15 amino acids. The trim removed 6 bases at V and 10 bases at J, leaving 14 bases unmatched. Germline CDR1 and CDR2: LNHDA and SQIVND (reference sequence). CDR3 bases: TGTGCCAGTAGCATTGGGCAGGCGGGGGGCATCGAGCAGTTCTTC. Its protein is CASSIGQAGGIEQFF.

This clonotype has at least ten counts. V gene TRBV6-1 combines with J gene TRBJ1-4; 9 bases match TRBD1. The CDR3 has 18 amino acids. The V and J ends lost 5 bases and 3 bases, in that order; junction bases with no gene match: 13. Germline V lookup: CDR1 MNHNS, CDR2 SASEGT. CDR3 sequence: CASSPGQGRGMANEKLFF. DNA for the CDR3: TGTGCCAGCAGTCCGGGACAGGGTCGCGGGATGGCTAATGAAAAACTGTTTTTT.